This TCR beta chain was found in a study of T-cell reconstitution after alpha-beta-depleted transplantation in children. Study-wide findings and caveats: Several patients had high TCRbeta diversity at day 60; it came from surviving recipient T cells and thymic progenitors. There were reportedly several hundred expanded graft clones from which alpha-beta T cells came about two months after transplant. Most T-cell counts and diversity one year after the transplant came from T cells that were newly produced.

As regards this clonotype: Its antigen is not identified. A read error may explain this, as a much larger clone is one base away.

The CDR3 sequence is 13 residues long. Germline lookup yields CDR1 DFQATT and CDR2 SNEGSKA (reference sequence). Preparation of the TCRbeta library used unique molecular identifiers. TCRdb itself ran the PCR reads through MiXCR, one entry per CDR3 protein. The profile covers around 670,000 distinct CDR3 sequences, with about an eighth appearing a single time and around 0.8% taken by the ten largest. Sequenced here: PBMCs, sampled before TCRalphabeta/CD19-depleted stem cell transplant. The J gene is TRBJ2-7, the V gene TRBV20-1; TRBD2 might be the D (7 bases). This sequence was found in a girl aged 2-10 years with congenital amegakaryocytic thrombocytopenia, due to receive a stem cell transplant. CDR3 sequence (DNA): TGCAGTGCTGTGGGGGGGCTTCCCTACGTGCAGTACTTC. This gives the protein CSAVGGLPYVQYF.